Each of the 12 T cell receptor beta chains below was sequenced from the same sample in a study of tumor-infiltrating lymphocytes in primary liver carcinoma. Starting material of 500 to 600 ng total RNA yielded TCR beta cDNA via a constant-region primer. Slightly modified ARM-PCR, run as three nested multiplex PCR rounds, produced the TCR beta libraries. Both of the initial two PCR rounds ran for about 9 cycles and employed TRBV1-TRBV30 forward primers alongside a C-beta reverse primer. In TCRdb, the multiplex PCR reads were re-called with MiXCR into one record per CDR3 protein. Seen here are roughly 120,000 distinct CDR3 sequences, roughly three fifths observed once, and the top ten hold roughly 8%. Co-extraction yielded RNA and DNA from 20-30 mg of unsorted bulk tissue. Sequences were obtained from liver tumor tissue from sampling region 3. As for subset: tumor region T3, left-lateral pole. The receptor set was obtained from a woman aged 55-69 years with primary liver carcinoma and hepatitis B virus infection.

There are a few counts of this clonotype. Being one base from a much bigger clone, this may be a read error. The J gene is TRBJ1-1, the V gene TRBV2; D not resolved. The CDR3 contains 12 residues. Germline V gene lookup returns CDR1 SNHLY and CDR2 FYNNEI. Trimming pared 7 bases from V and 6 bases from J, leaving 12 bases between. CDR3 sequence reads: CASTDTGAEAFF. For the CDR3, the DNA is TGTGCCAGCACCGATACGGGAGCTGAAGCTTTCTTT.

This clonotype showed up many times. V and J are TRBV7-9 and TRBJ2-5; 7 nucleotides match TRBD1. The J segment lost 7 bases and the V segment lost 5 bases, leaving 10 bases of the junction unmatched. CDR1 SEHNR and CDR2 FQNEAQ come from the germline V gene (reference sequence). The CDR3 is 14 residues long. The DNA of the CDR3 is TGTGCCAGCAGCACCGGGACAGCAATCTGGACCCAGTACTTC. As protein: CASSTGTAIWTQYF. Using reference TRBV7-9 and TRBJ2-5 for the parts outside the CDR3, the full variable domain is DTGVSQNPRHKITKRGQNVTFRCDPISEHNRLYWYRQTLGQGPEFLTYFQNEAQLEKSRLLSDRFSAERPKGSFSTLEIQRTEQGDSAMYLCASSTGTAIWTQYFGPGTRLLVL.

With respect to this clonotype: This clone may be a read error of a much larger clone one base away. The chain couples TRBV5-4 to TRBJ1-2; D possibly corresponds to TRBD1 (5 bases). This CDR3 region has 15 residues. Germline V CDR1 and CDR2: SGHNT, YYREEE (reference sequence). For the CDR3, the DNA is TGTGCCAGCAGCTTGGGCGGGACCGACAACTATGGCTGCACCTTC. Translation: CASSLGGTDNYGCTF.

The chain is built from TRBV12-3 or TRBV12-4 and TRBJ2-3, with a weak D call TRBD2 (5 bases). This CDR3 has 16 residues. Trimming removed 6 bases from V and 3 bases from J, with 19 bases in between. CDR3 DNA sequence: TGTGCCAGCAGCTCAGGACTCTCCTGGGGTACAGATACGCAGTATTTT. Residues: CASSSGLSWGTDTQYF.

The V call is TRBV18, the J call TRBJ1-1; D call uncertain. The CDR3 consists of 13 residues. V was pared by 0 bases and J by 5 bases, with 7 bases between. Per germline, CDR1 KGHSH and CDR2 LQKENI. CDR3 DNA: TGTGCCAGCTCACCACCGGGCAGAACTGAAGCTTTCTTT. Encoded protein: CASSPPGRTEAFF.

The rearrangement links TRBV19 to TRBJ1-5; the match to TRBD1 covers 9 bases. The V and J ends lost 8 bases and 3 bases, in that order; junction bases with no gene match: 8. Germline CDR1 LNHDA, CDR2 SQIVND (reference sequence). The CDR3 has 15 amino acids. The CDR3 is CASFPGQGFNQPQHF. The CDR3 DNA reads as TGTGCCAGTTTCCCGGGACAGGGTTTCAATCAGCCCCAGCATTTT.

The chain employs TRBV7-8 and TRBJ2-3; possible D gene TRBD1, 6 bases. The V and J ends lost 8 bases and 6 bases respectively, with 21 bases between them. Per germline, CDR1 SGHVS and CDR2 FQNEAQ. The CDR3 is 15 residues long. The CDR3 loop reads CASGKGQMIWDTQYF. In DNA, the CDR3 is TGTGCCAGCGGTAAAGGACAGATGATCTGGGATACGCAGTATTTT.

On this clonotype: A much larger clone lies a single base off, so this may be a read error. The J gene is TRBJ2-3, the V gene TRBV6-1; TRBD2 matches at 8 bases. Germline CDR1 is MNHNS and CDR2 is SASEGT. There are 12 residues in the CDR3. With V trimmed by 6 bases and J by 9 bases, 5 bases remained unmatched. CDR3 residues: CASSTSGITQYF. The CDR3 DNA sequence: TGTGCCAGCAGCACTAGCGGTATAACGCAGTATTTT.

Comments on this clonotype: A read error may explain this, as a much larger clone is one base away. The V gene is TRBV4-1, the J gene TRBJ2-2; tentative D call: TRBD2 (6 bases). In germline, CDR1 is MGHRA, CDR2 YSYEKL. The CDR3 runs to 16 residues. The CDR3 sequence: CASSQWYSGSTGDLFF. The CDR3 region has the DNA TGCGCCAGCAGCCAATGGTATAGCGGAAGTACCGGGGATCTGTTTTTT.

On this clonotype itself: The junction shows a germline mismatch at one end, possibly a read error. The chain joins TRBV11-2 to TRBJ2-7; 14 bases are shared with TRBD2. Germline CDR1 SGHAT, CDR2 FQNNGV. The CDR3 is 20 amino acids. CDR3 DNA: TGTGCCAGCAACTTAAGGGCCGGGGGACTAGCGGGAGTTGGAGCCTACGATCAGTACTTC. As protein: CASNLRAGGLAGVGAYDQYF.

In the case of this clonotype: The junction and the germline gene differ at one end; a read error may be behind it. This sequence joins TRBV10-1 and TRBJ2-1, with D perhaps matching TRBD1 (5 bases). This CDR3 contains 15 residues. Germline V gene data show CDR1 as WNHNN and CDR2 as SYGVQD (reference sequence). The CDR3 sequence: CAGSESGAGRNDQFF. CDR3 bases: TGCGCCGGCAGTGAGTCCGGTGCAGGGCGCAATGATCAGTTCTTC.

Concerning this clonotype itself: It is likely a read error, because the conserved phenylalanine at the end of the CDR3 is missing. The chain is built from TRBV10-3 and TRBJ2-1; D call uncertain. CDR1 ENHRY and CDR2 SYGVKD come from the germline V gene. The CDR3 is made up of 14 amino acids. This CDR3 is CAINESPAYNEQFL. The CDR3 DNA sequence: TGTGCCATCAATGAGTCGCCAGCCTACAATGAGCAGTTCCTC.